The clone carrying this TCR beta chain was seen only once. The antigen is not known. Per germline, CDR1 SEHNR and CDR2 FQNEAQ (reference sequence). V was clipped by 2 bases and J by 7 bases, with 9 bases between them. This CDR3 comprises 13 residues. This record belongs to a study of PD-1 blockade in classical Hodgkin lymphoma. Study context: Once every 2 weeks, patients received intravenous nivolumab at 3 mg/kg.

Using immunoSEQ multiplex PCR, the repertoire was profiled, and TCRdb retains in-frame clones only, with some absent. The table includes 30,000 to 50,000 clones, roughly four fifths detected once. All trial patients relapsed after autologous stem cell transplantation. Whole-study results and caveats: Complete responders had baseline diversity similar to newly diagnosed patients. Newly diagnosed patients were reported to start with lower TCR diversity than healthy donors. Repertoire difference causes, possibly disease activity or prior therapy, remain undefined.

This chain uses TRBV7-9 with TRBJ2-1; a possible D gene is TRBD1 (5 bases). The source is a human donor with classical Hodgkin lymphoma. The sequencing here drew on peripheral blood mononuclear cells (PBMCs), taken at baseline. The CDR3, as DNA: TGTGCCAGCAGCTTATTAGGGGATAATGAGCAGTTCTTC. Amino acids: CASSLLGDNEQFF.